This T cell receptor (beta chain) was identified in a study of blood T cell repertoires in COVID-19. Study context: PBMCs, B-cell-depleted T cells, or T cells provided the cDNA or gDNA that made up the material.

This CDR3 is 18 amino acids long. CDR1 SGHTA and CDR2 FQGNSA come from the germline V gene. The V gene end was trimmed by 4 bases and the J gene end by 5 bases; junction bases not matched to a gene: 13. How the authors handled the data: Reference gene primer amplification in the assay estimated nucleated cell counts. Method: immunoSEQ multiplex PCR; TCRdb's copy keeps in-frame clones and lacks some. From that table come the V and J calls and clone size; the DNA was used to work out D and trimming. The top ten hold 6.3% of the sample, which has approximately 89,000 clones, just under 80% seen once. This clonotype originated in a man in his sixties or seventies with COVID-19, enrolled during active disease. The genes are TRBV7-2 and TRBJ2-5; 13 bases are shared with TRBD2. The sequenced sample consisted of peripheral blood. CDR3 bases: TGTGCCAGCAGCTACGGACAACTAGCGGGAGGGCGATTGGAGACCCAGTACTTC. This sequence encodes CASSYGQLAGGRLETQYF.